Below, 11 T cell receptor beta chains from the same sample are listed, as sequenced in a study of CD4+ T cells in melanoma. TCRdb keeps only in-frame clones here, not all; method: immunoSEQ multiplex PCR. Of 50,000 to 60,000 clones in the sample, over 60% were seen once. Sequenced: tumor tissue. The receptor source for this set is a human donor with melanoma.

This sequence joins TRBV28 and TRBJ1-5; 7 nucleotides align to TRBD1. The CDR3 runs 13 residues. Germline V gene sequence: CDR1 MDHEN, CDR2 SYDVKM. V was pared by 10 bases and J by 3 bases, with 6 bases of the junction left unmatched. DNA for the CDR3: TGTGCCACCACACAGGGGTTCAATCAGCCCCAGCATTTT. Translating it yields CATTQGFNQPQHF.

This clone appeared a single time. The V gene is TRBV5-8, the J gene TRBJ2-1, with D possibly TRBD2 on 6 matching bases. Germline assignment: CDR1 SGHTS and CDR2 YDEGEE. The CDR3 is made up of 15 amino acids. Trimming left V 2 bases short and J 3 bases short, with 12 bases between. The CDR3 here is CASSFGGSHYNEQFF. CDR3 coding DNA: TGTGCCAGCAGCTTCGGGGGATCCCACTACAATGAGCAGTTCTTC.

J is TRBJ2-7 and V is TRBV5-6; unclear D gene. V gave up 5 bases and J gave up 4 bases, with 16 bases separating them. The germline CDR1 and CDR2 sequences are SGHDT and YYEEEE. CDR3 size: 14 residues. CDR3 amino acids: CASRGRTAPYEQYF. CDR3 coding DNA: TGTGCCAGCAGGGGAAGGACCGCTCCTTACGAGCAGTACTTC.

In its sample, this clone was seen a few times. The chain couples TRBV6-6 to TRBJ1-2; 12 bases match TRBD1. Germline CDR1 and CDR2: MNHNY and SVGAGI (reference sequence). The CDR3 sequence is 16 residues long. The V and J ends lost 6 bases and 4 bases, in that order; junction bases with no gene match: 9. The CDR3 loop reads CASSAGTGGMGYGYTF. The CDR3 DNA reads TGTGCCAGCAGCGCCGGGACAGGGGGCATGGGCTATGGCTACACCTTC.

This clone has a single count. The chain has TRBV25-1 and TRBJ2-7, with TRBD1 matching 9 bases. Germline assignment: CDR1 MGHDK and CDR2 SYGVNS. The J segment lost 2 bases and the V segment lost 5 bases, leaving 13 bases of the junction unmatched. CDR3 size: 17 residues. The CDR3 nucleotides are TGTGCCAGCAGTTCCCTCACCCCGGGACAGGGCCCCTACGAGCAGTACTTC. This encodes CASSSLTPGQGPYEQYF.

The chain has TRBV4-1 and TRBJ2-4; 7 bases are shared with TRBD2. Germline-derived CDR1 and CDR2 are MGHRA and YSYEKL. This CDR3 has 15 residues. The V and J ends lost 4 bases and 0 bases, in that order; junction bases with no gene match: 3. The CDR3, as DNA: TGCGCCAGCAGCCCACTAGCGAAAGCCAAAAACATTCAGTACTTC. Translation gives CASSPLAKAKNIQYF.

CDR3 nucleotides: TGTGCCAGCAGTTCGACAGGAACGAATCAGCCCCAGCATTTT. Encoded protein: CASSSTGTNQPQHF. V and J are TRBV6-5 and TRBJ1-5, with a weak D call TRBD1 (6 bases). CDR1 and CDR2 from the germline V gene are MNHEY and SVGAGI. CDR3 size: 14 residues. Trimming stripped 4 bases from V and 4 bases from J, with 11 bases between.

CDR3 amino acids: CASSLPSLDSGYTF. CDR3 DNA sequence: TGTGCCAGCAGTCTACCCTCCCTAGACAGCGGCTACACCTTC. V gene TRBV28 combines with J gene TRBJ1-2; tentatively, D is TRBD1 (5 bases). This CDR3 spans 14 amino acids. Trimming stripped 5 bases from V and 8 bases from J, with 18 bases between. Per the germline V gene, CDR1 is MDHEN and CDR2 is SYDVKM.

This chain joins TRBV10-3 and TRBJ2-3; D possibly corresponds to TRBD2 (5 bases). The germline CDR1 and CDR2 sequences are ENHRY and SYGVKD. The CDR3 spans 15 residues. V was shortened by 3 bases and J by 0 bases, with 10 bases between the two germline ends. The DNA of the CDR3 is TGTGCCATCAGTGACCGGGGTTTTAGCACAGATACGCAGTATTTT. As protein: CAISDRGFSTDTQYF.

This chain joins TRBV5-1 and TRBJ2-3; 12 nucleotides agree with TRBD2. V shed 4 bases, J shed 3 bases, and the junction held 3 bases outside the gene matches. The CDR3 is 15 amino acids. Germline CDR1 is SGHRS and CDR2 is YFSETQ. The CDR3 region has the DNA TGCGCCAGCAGCCAGACTAGCGGGGGAACAGATACGCAGTATTTT. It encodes CASSQTSGGTDTQYF.

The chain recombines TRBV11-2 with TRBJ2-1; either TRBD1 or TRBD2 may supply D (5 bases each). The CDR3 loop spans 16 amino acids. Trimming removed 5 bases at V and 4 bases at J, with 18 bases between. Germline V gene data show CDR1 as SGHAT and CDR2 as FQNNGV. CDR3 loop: CASSNSGTDVYNEQFF. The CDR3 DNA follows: TGTGCCAGCAGCAATTCCGGGACCGATGTTTACAATGAGCAGTTCTTC. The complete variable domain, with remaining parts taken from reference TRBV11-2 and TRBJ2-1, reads EAGVAQSPRYKIIEKRQSVAFWCNPISGHATLYWYQQILGQGPKLLIQFQNNGVVDDSQLPKDRFSAERLKGVDSTLKIQPAKLEDSAVYLCASSNSGTDVYNEQFFGPGTRLTVL.